The clone carrying this T cell receptor beta chain was seen once. The entry originates in a study of blood T cell repertoires in COVID-19. Study details: Donors in the United States, Italy and Spain gave samples during acute or convalescent COVID-19.

Original analysis: Estimation of nucleated cell counts relied on the amplification of reference gene primers. Assay: immunoSEQ multiplex PCR; the TCRdb copy retains only in-frame clones and omits some. The V and J calls and clone size come from that table; D and trimming were worked out from the DNA. The data contain 75,000 to 90,000 clones, approximately 86% of them singletons. The germline gives CDR1 LGHDT, CDR2 YNNKEL (reference sequence). Trimming at V came to 3 bases and at J to 8 bases, leaving 12 bases not matched to a gene. There are 16 residues in the CDR3. The chain combines TRBV3-1 (or the pseudogene TRBV3-2) with TRBJ1-2; 10 bases match TRBD1. Sequenced: peripheral blood. The sequence came from a man older than 75 with active or convalescent COVID-19. CDR3 in DNA: TGTGCCAGCAGCCAGGCCGGGACAGGGGATTTACGGGGCTACACCTTC. It is translated as CASSQAGTGDLRGYTF.